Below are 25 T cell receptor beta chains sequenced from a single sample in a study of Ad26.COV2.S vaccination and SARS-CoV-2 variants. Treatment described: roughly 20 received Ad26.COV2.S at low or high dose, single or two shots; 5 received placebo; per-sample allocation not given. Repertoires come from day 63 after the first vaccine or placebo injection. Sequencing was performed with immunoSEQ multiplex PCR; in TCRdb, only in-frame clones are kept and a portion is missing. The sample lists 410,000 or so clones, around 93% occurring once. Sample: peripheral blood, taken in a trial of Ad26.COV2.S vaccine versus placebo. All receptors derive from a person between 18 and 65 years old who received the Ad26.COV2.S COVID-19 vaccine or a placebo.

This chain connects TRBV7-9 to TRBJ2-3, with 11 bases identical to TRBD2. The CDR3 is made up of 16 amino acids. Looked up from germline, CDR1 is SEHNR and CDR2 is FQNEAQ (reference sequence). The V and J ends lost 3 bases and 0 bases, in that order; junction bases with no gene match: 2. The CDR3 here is CASSLTSGVSTDTQYF. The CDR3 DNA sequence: TGTGCCAGCAGCTTGACTAGCGGGGTGAGCACAGATACGCAGTATTTT.

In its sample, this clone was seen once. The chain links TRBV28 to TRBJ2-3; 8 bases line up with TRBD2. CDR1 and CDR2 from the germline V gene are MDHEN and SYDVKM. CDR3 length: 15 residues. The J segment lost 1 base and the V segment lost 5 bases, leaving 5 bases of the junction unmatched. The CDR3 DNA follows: TGTGCCAGCAGTCCCGGACTAGCACGCACAGATACGCAGTATTTT. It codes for CASSPGLARTDTQYF.

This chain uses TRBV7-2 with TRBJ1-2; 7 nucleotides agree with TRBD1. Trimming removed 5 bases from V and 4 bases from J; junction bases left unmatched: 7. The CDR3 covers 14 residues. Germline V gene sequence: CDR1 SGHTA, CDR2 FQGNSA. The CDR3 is CASSPLRQGYGYTF. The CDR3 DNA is TGTGCCAGCAGCCCCTTGCGACAGGGCTATGGCTACACCTTC. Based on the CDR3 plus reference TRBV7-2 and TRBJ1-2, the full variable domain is GAGVSQSPSNKVTEKGKDVELRCDPISGHTALYWYRQSLGQGLEFLIYFQGNSAPDKSGLPSDRFSAERTGGSVSTLTIQRTQQEDSAVYLCASSPLRQGYGYTFGSGTRLTVV.

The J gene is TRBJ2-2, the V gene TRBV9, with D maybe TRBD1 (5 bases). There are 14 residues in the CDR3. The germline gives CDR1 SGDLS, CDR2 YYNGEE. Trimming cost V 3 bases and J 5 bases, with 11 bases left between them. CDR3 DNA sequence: TGTGCCAGCAGCGAACCCCCAGGGACCGGGGAGCTGTTTTTT. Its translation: CASSEPPGTGELFF. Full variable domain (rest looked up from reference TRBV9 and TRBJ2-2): DSGVTQTPKHLITATGQRVTLRCSPRSGDLSVYWYQQSLDQGLQFLIQYYNGEERAKGNILERFSAQQFPDLHSELNLSSLELGDSALYFCASSEPPGTGELFFGEGSRLTVL.

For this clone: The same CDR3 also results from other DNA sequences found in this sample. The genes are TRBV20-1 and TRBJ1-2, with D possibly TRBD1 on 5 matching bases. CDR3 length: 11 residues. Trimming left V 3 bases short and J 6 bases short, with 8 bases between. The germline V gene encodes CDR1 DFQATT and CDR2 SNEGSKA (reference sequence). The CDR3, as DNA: TGCAGTGCTAGCAGGGTGAATGGCTACACCTTC. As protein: CSASRVNGYTF.

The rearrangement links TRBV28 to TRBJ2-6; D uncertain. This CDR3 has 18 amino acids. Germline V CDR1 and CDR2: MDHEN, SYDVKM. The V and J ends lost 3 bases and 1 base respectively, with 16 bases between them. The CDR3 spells CASSFFPKSESGANVLTF. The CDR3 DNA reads TGTGCCAGCAGTTTTTTCCCCAAAAGTGAATCTGGGGCCAACGTCCTGACTTTC.

CDR3 in DNA: TGTGCCAGCAGTTCCGCCGGGACCGAGAGCTCCTACGAGCAGTACTTC. It specifies CASSSAGTESSYEQYF. V usage is TRBV6-5 and J usage is TRBJ2-7; either TRBD1 or TRBD2 may supply D (5 bases each). This CDR3 region has 16 residues. CDR1 is MNHEY and CDR2 is SVGAGI in the germline V gene. V lost 4 bases, J lost 0 bases, and 16 bases lay in between.

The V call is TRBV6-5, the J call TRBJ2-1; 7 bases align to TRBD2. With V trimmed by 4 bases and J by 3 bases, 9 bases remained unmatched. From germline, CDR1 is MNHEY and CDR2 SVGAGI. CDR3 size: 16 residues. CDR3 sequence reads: CASSLERGVGYNEQFF. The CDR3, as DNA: TGTGCCAGCAGTTTGGAACGGGGGGTTGGCTACAATGAGCAGTTCTTC.

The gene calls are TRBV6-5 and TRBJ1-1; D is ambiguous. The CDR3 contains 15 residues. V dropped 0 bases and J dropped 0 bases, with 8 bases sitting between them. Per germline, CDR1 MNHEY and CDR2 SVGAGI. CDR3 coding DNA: TGTGCCAGCAGTTACTCGATCGGCATGAACACTGAAGCTTTCTTT. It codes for CASSYSIGMNTEAFF.

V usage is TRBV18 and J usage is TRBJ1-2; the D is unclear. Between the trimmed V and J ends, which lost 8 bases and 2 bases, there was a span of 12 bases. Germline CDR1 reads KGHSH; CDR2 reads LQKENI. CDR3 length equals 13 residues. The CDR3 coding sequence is TGTGCCAGCAGCCTCGGAGAAAACTATGGCTACACCTTC. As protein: CASSLGENYGYTF.

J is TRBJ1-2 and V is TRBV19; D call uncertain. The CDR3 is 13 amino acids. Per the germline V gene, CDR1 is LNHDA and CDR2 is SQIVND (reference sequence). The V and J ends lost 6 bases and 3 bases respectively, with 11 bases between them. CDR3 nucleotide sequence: TGTGCCAGTAGAGATGCCGGGTACTATGGCTACACCTTC. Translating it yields CASRDAGYYGYTF.

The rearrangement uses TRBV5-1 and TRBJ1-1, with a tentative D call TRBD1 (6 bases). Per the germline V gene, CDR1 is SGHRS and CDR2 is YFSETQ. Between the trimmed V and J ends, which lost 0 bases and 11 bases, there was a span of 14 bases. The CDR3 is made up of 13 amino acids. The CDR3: CASSLDGGREAFF. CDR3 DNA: TGCGCCAGCAGCTTGGACGGGGGGCGCGAGGCTTTCTTT.

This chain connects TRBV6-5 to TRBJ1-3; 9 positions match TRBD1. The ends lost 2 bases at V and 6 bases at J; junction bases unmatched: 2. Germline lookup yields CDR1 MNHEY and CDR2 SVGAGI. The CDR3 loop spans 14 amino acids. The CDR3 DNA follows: TGTGCCAGCAGTTACAACAGGGGGCCAAACACCATATATTTT. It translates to CASSYNRGPNTIYF.

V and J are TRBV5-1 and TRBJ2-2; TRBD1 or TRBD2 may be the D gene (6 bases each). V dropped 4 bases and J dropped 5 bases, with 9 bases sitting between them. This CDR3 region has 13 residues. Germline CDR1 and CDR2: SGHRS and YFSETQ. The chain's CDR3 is CASSPGATGELFF. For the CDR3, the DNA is TGCGCCAGCAGCCCGGGGGCTACCGGGGAGCTGTTTTTT.

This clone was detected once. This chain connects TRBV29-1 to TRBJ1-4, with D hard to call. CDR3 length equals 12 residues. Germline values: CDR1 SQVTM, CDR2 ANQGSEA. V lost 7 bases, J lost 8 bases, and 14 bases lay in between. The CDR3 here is CSAWTWGEKLFF. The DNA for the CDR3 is TGCAGCGCATGGACCTGGGGAGAAAAACTGTTTTTT.

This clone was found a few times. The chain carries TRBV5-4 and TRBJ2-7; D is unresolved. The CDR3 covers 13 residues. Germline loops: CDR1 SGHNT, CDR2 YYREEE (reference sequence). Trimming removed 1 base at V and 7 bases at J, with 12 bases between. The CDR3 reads CASSLRAENEQYF. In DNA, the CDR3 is TGTGCCAGCAGCTTGCGGGCCGAGAATGAGCAGTACTTC.

The CDR3 here is CASSLGQNRDTGELFF. CDR3 coding DNA: TGTGCCAGCAGCTTAGGTCAGAACAGGGATACCGGGGAGCTGTTTTTT. The chain couples TRBV11-2 to TRBJ2-2; tentatively, D is TRBD1 (6 bases). Germline V lookup: CDR1 SGHAT, CDR2 FQNNGV. Trimming took off 1 base at V and 5 bases at J, with 14 bases between the two ends. This CDR3 spans 16 amino acids.

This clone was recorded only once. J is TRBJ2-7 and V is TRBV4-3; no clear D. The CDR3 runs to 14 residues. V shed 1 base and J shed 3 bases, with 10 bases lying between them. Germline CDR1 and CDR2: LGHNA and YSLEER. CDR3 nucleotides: TGCGCCAGCAGCCAAGGTGTTTACGGCTACGAGCAGTACTTC. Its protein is CASSQGVYGYEQYF.

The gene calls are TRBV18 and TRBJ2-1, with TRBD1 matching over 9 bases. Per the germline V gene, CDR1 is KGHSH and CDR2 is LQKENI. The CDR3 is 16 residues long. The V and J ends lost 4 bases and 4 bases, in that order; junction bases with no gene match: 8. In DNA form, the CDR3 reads TGTGCCAGCTCACGACTCGACAGGGGGTATTACAATGAGCAGTTCTTC. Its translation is CASSRLDRGYYNEQFF.

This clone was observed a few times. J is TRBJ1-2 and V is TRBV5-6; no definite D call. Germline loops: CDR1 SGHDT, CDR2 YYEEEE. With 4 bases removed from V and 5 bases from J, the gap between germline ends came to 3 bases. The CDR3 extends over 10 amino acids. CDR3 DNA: TGTGCCAGCAGCGGTTATGGCTACACCTTC. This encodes CASSGYGYTF.

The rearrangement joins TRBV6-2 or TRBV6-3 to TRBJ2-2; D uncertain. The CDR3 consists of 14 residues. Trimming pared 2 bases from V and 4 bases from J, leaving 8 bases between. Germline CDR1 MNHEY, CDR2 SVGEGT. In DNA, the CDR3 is TGTGCCAGCAGTTACCTGTACGGCACCGGGGAGCTGTTTTTT. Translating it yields CASSYLYGTGELFF.

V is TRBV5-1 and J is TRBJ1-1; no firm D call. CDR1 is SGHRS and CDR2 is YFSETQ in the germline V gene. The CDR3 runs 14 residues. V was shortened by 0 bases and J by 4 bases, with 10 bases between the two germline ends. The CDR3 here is CASSLDRALTEAFF. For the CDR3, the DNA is TGCGCCAGCAGCTTGGACAGAGCCCTCACTGAAGCTTTCTTT.

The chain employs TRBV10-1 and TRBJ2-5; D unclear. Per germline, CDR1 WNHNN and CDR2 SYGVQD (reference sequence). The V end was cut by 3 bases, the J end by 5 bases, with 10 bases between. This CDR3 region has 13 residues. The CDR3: CASSDGRMETQYF. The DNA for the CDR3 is TGCGCCAGCAGTGACGGCAGAATGGAGACCCAGTACTTC.

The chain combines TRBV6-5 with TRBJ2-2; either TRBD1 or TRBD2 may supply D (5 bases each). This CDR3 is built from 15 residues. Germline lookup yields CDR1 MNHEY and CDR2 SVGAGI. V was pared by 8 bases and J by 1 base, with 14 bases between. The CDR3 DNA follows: TGTGCCAGCCGCAGGGACGGACGGAACACCGGGGAGCTGTTTTTT. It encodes CASRRDGRNTGELFF.

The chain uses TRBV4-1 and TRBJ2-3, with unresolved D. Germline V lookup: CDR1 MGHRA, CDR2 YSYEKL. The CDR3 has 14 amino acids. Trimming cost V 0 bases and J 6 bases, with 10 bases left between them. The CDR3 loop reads CASSQETFMDTQYF. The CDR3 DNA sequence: TGCGCCAGCAGCCAAGAGACGTTTATGGATACGCAGTATTTT.